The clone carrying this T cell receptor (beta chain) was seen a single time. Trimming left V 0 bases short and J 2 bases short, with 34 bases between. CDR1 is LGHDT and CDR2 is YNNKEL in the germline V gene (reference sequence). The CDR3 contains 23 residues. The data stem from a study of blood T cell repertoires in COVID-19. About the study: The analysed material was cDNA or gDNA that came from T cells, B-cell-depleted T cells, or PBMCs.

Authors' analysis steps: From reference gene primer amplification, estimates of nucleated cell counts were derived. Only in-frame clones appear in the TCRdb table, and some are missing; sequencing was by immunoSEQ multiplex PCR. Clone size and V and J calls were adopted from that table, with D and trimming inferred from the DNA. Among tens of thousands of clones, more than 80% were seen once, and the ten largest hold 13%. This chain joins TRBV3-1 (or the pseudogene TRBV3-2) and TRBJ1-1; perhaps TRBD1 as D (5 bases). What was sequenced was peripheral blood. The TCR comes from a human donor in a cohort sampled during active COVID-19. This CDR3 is CASSQDPLGCGGTPGTKNTEAFF. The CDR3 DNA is TGTGCCAGCAGCCAAGATCCGTTAGGATGTGGGGGGACCCCAGGAACGAAAAACACTGAAGCTTTCTTT.